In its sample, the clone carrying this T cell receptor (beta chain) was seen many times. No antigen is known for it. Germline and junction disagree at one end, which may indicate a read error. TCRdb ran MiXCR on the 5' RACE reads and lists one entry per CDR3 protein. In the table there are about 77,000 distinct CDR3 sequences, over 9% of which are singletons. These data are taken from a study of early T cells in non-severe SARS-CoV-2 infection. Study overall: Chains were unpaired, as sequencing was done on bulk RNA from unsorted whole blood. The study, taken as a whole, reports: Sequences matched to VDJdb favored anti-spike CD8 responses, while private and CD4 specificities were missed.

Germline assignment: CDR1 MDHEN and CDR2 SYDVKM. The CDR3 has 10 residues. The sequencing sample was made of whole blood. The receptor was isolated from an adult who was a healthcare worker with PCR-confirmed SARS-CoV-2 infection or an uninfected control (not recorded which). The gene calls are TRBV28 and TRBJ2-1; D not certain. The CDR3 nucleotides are TGTGCCAGCAGTCGCGAGAGTCTGTCCTTC. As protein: CASSRESLSF.